The clone carrying this T cell receptor (beta chain) came up once. Its antigen is unidentified. Possible read error: a much larger clone is one base away. The CDR3 runs to 17 residues. Germline V CDR1 and CDR2: MGHRA, YSYEKL. Trimming at V came to 0 bases and at J to 3 bases, leaving 8 bases not matched to a gene. They got blood RNA out of unsorted whole blood and also pulled out germline DNA. Collected before surgery were roughly 4.4 milliliters of peripheral blood. These data belong to a study of tumor-infiltrating lymphocytes in primary liver carcinoma. In the study overall: Enrolled patients were male and female, aged 30 to 69 years. Broader study findings: Researchers did not compare CD4+ and CD8+ repertoires, as samples were bulk unsorted. Tumors had a significantly higher top-250-clone fraction than blood (p = 0.039).

A primer in the constant region served to generate TCR beta cDNA from roughly 550 ng of total RNA. ARM-PCR was slightly modified, and three nested multiplex PCR rounds with it gave rise to the TCR beta libraries. Two initial PCR rounds of about 11 cycles each paired TRBV1-TRBV30 forward primers with a C-beta reverse primer. MiXCR was run by TCRdb on the multiplex PCR reads, yielding one entry per CDR3 protein. The data contain 330,000 or so distinct CDR3 sequences, almost 65% of them singletons. The chain is built from TRBV4-1 and TRBJ1-3; 7 nucleotides line up with TRBD1. This sequence was found in a man in his forties with primary liver carcinoma and hepatitis B virus infection. The source material was peripheral blood. The CDR3 DNA sequence: TGCGCCAGCAGCCAAGATGGGACAGTGGCGAATGGAAACACCATATATTTT. Its translation: CASSQDGTVANGNTIYF.